These 32 T cell receptor beta chains share one sample of origin, sequenced in a study of radiation and T cells in renal cell carcinoma. The time point here: blood 2 weeks post-SBRT. Treatment reported: 15 Gy SBRT to primary tumor, nephrectomy 4 weeks later. TCRdb keeps only in-frame clones here, not all; method: immunoSEQ multiplex PCR. The sample consists of 100,000 to 150,000 clones, 65% to 85% of them appearing once. Sequenced material: blood, taken from a patient whose treatment included radiotherapy and nephrectomy. The source is a man between 50 and 59 years old with renal cell carcinoma.

Here the CDR3 DNA reads TGTGCCAGCAAGTACAGGGACACCGGGGAGCTGTTTTTT. Encoded protein: CASKYRDTGELFF. The chain recombines TRBV6-1 with TRBJ2-2; perhaps TRBD1 as D (6 bases). Germline CDR1 is MNHNS and CDR2 is SASEGT. The CDR3 covers 13 residues. Trimming shortened V by 7 bases and J by 3 bases, and 9 bases separated the two germline ends.

The chain combines TRBV10-3 with TRBJ1-5; D might be TRBD1 (5 bases). Germline loops: CDR1 ENHRY, CDR2 SYGVKD. V was pared by 6 bases and J by 8 bases, with 11 bases between. The CDR3 sequence is 12 residues long. CDR3 sequence reads: CAISPEGKPQHF. As DNA, the CDR3 is TGTGCCATCAGCCCTGAGGGGAAGCCCCAGCATTTT.

This sequence joins TRBV27 and TRBJ2-5, with unresolved D. V was shortened by 7 bases and J by 5 bases, with 8 bases between the two germline ends. This CDR3 has 11 amino acids. CDR1 and CDR2 from the germline V gene are MNHEY and SMNVEV (reference sequence). The CDR3 loop reads CASTKGETQYF. In nucleotides, the CDR3 is TGTGCCAGCACGAAGGGTGAGACCCAGTACTTC.

This clone showed up just a few times. The gene calls are TRBV5-1 and TRBJ1-1; D remains ambiguous. V lost 4 bases and J 0 bases, leaving 13 bases between the germline ends. The CDR3 covers 15 residues. CDR1 is SGHRS and CDR2 is YFSETQ in the germline V gene. Written as DNA, the CDR3 is TGCGCCAGCAGCCGCATGACCGGTATGAACACTGAAGCTTTCTTT. It yields the protein CASSRMTGMNTEAFF.

This clone appeared once. The rearrangement joins TRBV28 to TRBJ1-2; TRBD1 is a possible D gene (6 bases). The CDR3 length is 14 residues. Trimming removed 4 bases at V and 5 bases at J, with 14 bases between. Germline-derived CDR1 and CDR2 are MDHEN and SYDVKM. DNA for the CDR3: TGTGCCAGCAGTTCGTCGGACAGCGTTTATGGCTACACCTTC. Amino acids: CASSSSDSVYGYTF.

The chain has TRBV4-2 and TRBJ2-7; maybe TRBD2 (5 bases). The CDR3 runs to 13 residues. Germline CDR1 is LGHNA and CDR2 is YNFKEQ. Trimming pared 0 bases from V and 2 bases from J, leaving 5 bases between. CDR3 protein: CASSQELAYEQYF. In nucleotides, the CDR3 is TGTGCCAGCAGCCAAGAACTAGCCTACGAGCAGTACTTC.

This clone was counted only a few times. The J gene is TRBJ2-1, the V gene TRBV4-1, with D possibly being TRBD1 or TRBD2 (6 bases each). V gave up 2 bases and J gave up 4 bases, with 15 bases separating them. CDR3 length equals 16 residues. CDR1 MGHRA and CDR2 YSYEKL come from the germline V gene. CDR3 DNA: TGCGCCAGCAGCCAAATGGCAGGGGCGGGATACAATGAGCAGTTCTTC. This translates into CASSQMAGAGYNEQFF.

The CDR3: CASSLQAGGHADTQYF. In DNA, the CDR3 is TGCGCCAGCAGCTTGCAAGCGGGGGGGCACGCAGATACGCAGTATTTT. This chain links TRBV5-1 with TRBJ2-3; 10 nucleotides agree with TRBD2. V trimming: 1 base; J trimming: 4 bases; junction bases outside the gene matches: 6. CDR1 and CDR2 (germline): SGHRS, YFSETQ. The CDR3 runs 16 residues.

CDR3 coding DNA: TGTGCCTGGAGTCTGGGACTAGCGGGAGTTTCGGAGACCCAGTACTTC. Translating gives CAWSLGLAGVSETQYF. The V and J genes are TRBV30 and TRBJ2-5; 14 nucleotides match TRBD2. With 2 bases clipped from V and 5 bases from J, the junction kept 7 bases outside the gene matches. The germline V gene has CDR1 GTSNPN and CDR2 SVGIG (reference sequence). The CDR3 covers 16 residues. Based on the CDR3 plus reference TRBV30 and TRBJ2-5, the full variable domain is SQTIHQWPATLVQPVGSPLSLECTVEGTSNPNLYWYRQAAGRGLQLLFYSVGIGQISSEVPQNLSASRPQDRQFILSSKKLLLSDSGFYLCAWSLGLAGVSETQYFGPGTRLLVL.

The chain has TRBV9 and TRBJ1-4, with D unresolved. The CDR3 spans 16 residues. Trimming left V 0 bases short and J 3 bases short, with 12 bases between. Germline CDR1 is SGDLS and CDR2 is YYNGEE. The CDR3: CASSVGQAIPNEKLFF. In nucleotides, the CDR3 is TGTGCCAGCAGCGTAGGCCAGGCGATTCCTAATGAAAAACTGTTTTTT.

The chain is built from TRBV19 and TRBJ2-7; 10 nucleotides line up with TRBD1. The CDR3 loop spans 15 amino acids. V was clipped by 1 base and J by 3 bases; unmatched bases: 3. Germline assignment: CDR1 LNHDA and CDR2 SQIVND (reference sequence). CDR3 coding DNA: TGTGCCAGTAGTATAGGACAGGGGGCCGTCTACGAGCAGTACTTC. Translated: CASSIGQGAVYEQYF.

The chain combines TRBV30 with TRBJ2-3; D is unresolved. Germline V gives CDR1 GTSNPN, CDR2 SVGIG (reference sequence). With 1 base removed from V and 8 bases from J, the gap between germline ends came to 13 bases. The CDR3 is 13 amino acids. DNA of the CDR3: TGTGCCTGGAGTGGATCTTCACACGGTACGCAGTATTTT. This encodes CAWSGSSHGTQYF.

The chain employs TRBV6-5 and TRBJ1-1; TRBD1 matches at 8 bases. V trimming: 5 bases; J trimming: 0 bases; junction bases outside the gene matches: 2. This CDR3 is built from 14 residues. Germline lookup yields CDR1 MNHEY and CDR2 SVGAGI. The CDR3 DNA reads as TGTGCCAGCAGTGGACAGGGACTGAACACTGAAGCTTTCTTT. Translating it yields CASSGQGLNTEAFF.

J is TRBJ2-7 and V is TRBV6-5, with 9 positions matching TRBD1. CDR3 length equals 15 residues. Germline loops: CDR1 MNHEY, CDR2 SVGAGI. Germline trimming cut 6 bases from V and 5 bases from J; bases unmatched to any gene: 11. Here the CDR3 reads CASSHPGTGYDEQYF. As DNA, the CDR3 is TGTGCCAGCAGCCATCCCGGGACAGGGTACGACGAGCAGTACTTC.

This clone has only a few counts. The V call is TRBV5-1, the J call TRBJ1-2; TRBD1 matches at 7 bases. The length of the CDR3 is 14 residues. Trimming took 4 bases from V and 5 from J; bases not matched to a gene: 8. CDR1 is SGHRS, CDR2 YFSETQ, per germline. The CDR3 loop is CASSPGTAAYGYTF. In DNA form, the CDR3 reads TGCGCCAGCAGCCCCGGGACAGCAGCGTATGGCTACACCTTC.

This chain uses TRBV9 with TRBJ1-4; D gene unclear. Between the trimmed V and J ends, which lost 4 bases and 6 bases, there was a span of 13 bases. The CDR3 is made up of 14 amino acids. Germline V gene lookup returns CDR1 SGDLS and CDR2 YYNGEE. CDR3 nucleotide sequence: TGTGCCAGCAGCCGAAGGGATATCGATGAAAAACTGTTTTTT. Protein: CASSRRDIDEKLFF. The full variable domain, completed using reference TRBV9 and TRBJ1-4, is DSGVTQTPKHLITATGQRVTLRCSPRSGDLSVYWYQQSLDQGLQFLIQYYNGEERAKGNILERFSAQQFPDLHSELNLSSLELGDSALYFCASSRRDIDEKLFFGSGTQLSVL.

This clone came up once. The chain is built from TRBV5-1 and TRBJ2-5, with TRBD1 identical over 7 bases. CDR3 length: 16 residues. Trimming cost V 0 bases and J 11 bases; bases outside gene matches: 16. The germline CDR1 and CDR2 sequences are SGHRS and YFSETQ. CDR3 bases: TGCGCCAGCAGCTTGGTCTACCAGACAGGGCGAAGTGAGCAGTACTTC. Encoded protein: CASSLVYQTGRSEQYF.

This chain uses TRBV6-5 with TRBJ2-3, with unresolved D. This CDR3 has 16 amino acids. V shed 0 bases and J shed 1 base, with 11 bases lying between them. Germline V gives CDR1 MNHEY, CDR2 SVGAGI. The CDR3 loop reads CASSYSGLAGTDTQYF. CDR3 nucleotide sequence: TGTGCCAGCAGTTACTCGGGATTGGCGGGCACAGATACGCAGTATTTT.

This clone was recorded once. The V gene is TRBV7-2, the J gene TRBJ2-5, with D unclear. The V end was cut by 1 base, the J end by 1 base, with 10 bases between. CDR3 size: 15 residues. Germline assignment: CDR1 SGHTA and CDR2 FQGNSA. This CDR3 reads CASSLVPATQETQYF. Written as DNA, the CDR3 is TGTGCCAGCAGCTTAGTCCCTGCCACCCAAGAGACCCAGTACTTC.

The sample holds one count of this clone. The V gene is TRBV6-5, the J gene TRBJ1-1; 7 bases fit TRBD1. This CDR3 comprises 16 residues. J gave up 1 base and V 0 bases, and 5 bases lay outside the gene matches. The germline CDR1 and CDR2 sequences are MNHEY and SVGAGI. Here the CDR3 reads CASSYSMGQTNTEAFF. The CDR3 DNA reads TGTGCCAGCAGTTACTCCATGGGACAGACGAACACTGAAGCTTTCTTT.

The chain uses TRBV5-4 and TRBJ2-1, with unresolved D. Germline values: CDR1 SGHNT, CDR2 YYREEE (reference sequence). This CDR3 is 14 amino acids long. V gave up 5 bases and J gave up 0 bases, with 9 bases separating them. CDR3 nucleotides: TGTGCCAGCAGGTCAGAGTCCTCCTACAATGAGCAGTTCTTC. Residues: CASRSESSYNEQFF.

This rearrangement joins TRBV2 to TRBJ2-7, with D uncertain. The germline V gene encodes CDR1 SNHLY and CDR2 FYNNEI. V lost 5 bases and J 0 bases, leaving 11 bases between the germline ends. The CDR3 consists of 14 residues. The CDR3 spells CASSRHLYSYEQYF. The CDR3 nucleotides are TGTGCCAGCAGTCGACACCTTTACTCCTACGAGCAGTACTTC.

This chain links TRBV29-1 with TRBJ2-2; perhaps TRBD1 as D (5 bases). V was pared by 4 bases and J by 7 bases, with 19 bases between. The V gene's germline CDR1 is SQVTM and CDR2 ANQGSEA. This CDR3 region has 15 residues. The CDR3 region has the DNA TGCAGCGTTGTAGCCCCAGGGTCGGTCGGCGGGGAGCTGTTTTTT. Amino acid sequence: CSVVAPGSVGGELFF.

The V gene is TRBV7-2, the J gene TRBJ1-5, with D maybe TRBD1 (6 bases). The ends were cut back, 5 bases at V and 3 bases at J, with 14 bases in the middle. CDR3 size: 15 residues. The germline V gene encodes CDR1 SGHTA and CDR2 FQGNSA. The CDR3 DNA is TGTGCCAGCAGCCCCCGGGGGGCCCTCAATCAGCCCCAGCATTTT. It specifies CASSPRGALNQPQHF.

The genes are TRBV5-1 and TRBJ2-7; TRBD1 matches at 7 bases. The CDR3 is 16 amino acids. The V gene end was trimmed by 1 base and the J gene end by 0 bases; junction bases not matched to a gene: 7. Germline CDR1 is SGHRS and CDR2 is YFSETQ. The CDR3 sequence is CASSLSSTGYSYEQYF. The CDR3 nucleotides are TGCGCCAGCAGCTTGTCTTCGACAGGGTACTCCTACGAGCAGTACTTC.

The chain recombines TRBV18 with TRBJ1-4; D is uncertain. This CDR3 has 14 residues. Germline CDR1 is KGHSH and CDR2 is LQKENI. The ends were cut back, 0 bases at V and 8 bases at J, with 10 bases in the middle. In nucleotides, the CDR3 is TGTGCCAGCTCACCACCACGAGGAGAAGAAAAACTGTTTTTT. This codes for CASSPPRGEEKLFF.

V is TRBV2 and J is TRBJ1-1; D remains unclear. The V gene lost 3 bases and the J gene lost 1 base, with 6 bases spanning the gap. The CDR3 runs to 13 residues. In germline, CDR1 is SNHLY, CDR2 FYNNEI. For the CDR3, the DNA is TGTGCCAGCAGTGACGGGAGGAACACTGAAGCTTTCTTT. It codes for CASSDGRNTEAFF.

This sequence joins TRBV5-1 and TRBJ2-7; D is uncertain. CDR3 length: 13 residues. CDR1 is SGHRS, CDR2 YFSETQ, per germline. Trimming left V 1 base short and J 4 bases short, with 9 bases between. The CDR3 DNA reads TGCGCCAGCAGCTTGTTAGTTACATACGAGCAGTACTTC. It encodes CASSLLVTYEQYF.

This clone was recorded a few times. This chain links TRBV19 with TRBJ2-1, with D possibly TRBD1 on 7 matching bases. The CDR3 is 14 residues long. V shed 6 bases and J shed 9 bases, with 18 bases lying between them. Germline V gene data show CDR1 as LNHDA and CDR2 as SQIVND (reference sequence). The CDR3 is CASRPGQRRGEQFF. In DNA form, the CDR3 reads TGTGCCAGTAGACCGGGACAGCGGCGGGGTGAGCAGTTCTTC.

This chain uses TRBV30 with TRBJ1-2; D ambiguous. The CDR3 covers 14 residues. In germline, CDR1 is GTSNPN, CDR2 SVGIG (reference sequence). V lost 2 bases to trimming and J lost 3 bases, with 13 bases between them. The CDR3 DNA sequence: TGTGCCTGGAGTAGCGGCAGTGTCTACTATGGCTACACCTTC. It yields the protein CAWSSGSVYYGYTF.

This clone was recorded a few times. This rearrangement joins TRBV2 to TRBJ1-3; D unresolved. The CDR3 runs 12 residues. V shed 7 bases and J shed 2 bases, with 6 bases lying between them. Germline CDR1 and CDR2: SNHLY and FYNNEI. The CDR3 DNA reads as TGTGCCAGCAAGCCAGCTGGAAACACCATATATTTT. It codes for CASKPAGNTIYF.

This clone occurred once. V is TRBV10-3 and J is TRBJ2-1; D ambiguous. CDR1 and CDR2 (germline): ENHRY, SYGVKD. This CDR3 is built from 15 residues. V lost 1 base to trimming and J lost 1 base, with 8 bases between them. As DNA, the CDR3 is TGTGCCATCAGTGAGTTCTTGAGGTCCTACAATGAGCAGTTCTTC. This sequence encodes CAISEFLRSYNEQFF.